A selection of T cell receptor beta chains follows, all from one sample in a study of CD8 T cells in ankylosing spondylitis. TCRdb itself ran the 5' RACE reads through MiXCR, one entry per CDR3 protein. The table includes over 150,000 distinct CDR3 sequences, 15% to 20% detected once. The sequenced sample was blood, either unsorted or a sorted T cell fraction (not recorded which). These receptor sequences come from a male donor aged 10-29 years with ankylosing spondylitis or in good health (not recorded which). Both conserved end residues are part of each CDR3. The order of the fields is V gene, J gene, clone size, D gene, CDR3 protein, CDR3 DNA. The D gene is left open where the match is weak. Expanded clones are given a class, and other clones once, few, many or no size at all.

>TRBV5-1|TRBJ2-3|many|-
CASSGGRPQDTQYF
TGCGCCAGCAGCGGGGGACGGCCCCAGGATACGCAGTATTTT
>TRBV27|TRBJ2-3|-|TRBD2
CASTIAGMSGDTQYF
TGTGCCAGCACCATAGCGGGGATGTCTGGGGATACGCAGTATTTT
>TRBV7-2|TRBJ2-5|few|-
CASSLSVREETQYF
TGTGCCAGCAGCTTATCCGTACGGGAAGAGACCCAGTACTTC
>TRBV10-3|TRBJ2-1|many|-
CAIREDNGNEQFF
TGTGCCATCAGAGAGGACAACGGCAATGAGCAGTTCTTC
>TRBV20-1|TRBJ1-4|once|-
CSARDTTDTDEKLFF
TGCAGTGCTAGAGACACGACCGACACGGATGAAAAACTGTTTTTT
>TRBV5-1|TRBJ1-5|many|-
CASRLEGSHQHF
TGCGCCAGCAGGTTAGAAGGTTCACACCAGCATTTT
>TRBV3-1|TRBJ2-3|many|-
CASSRGGRGTDTQYF
TGTGCCAGCAGCCGAGGGGGTCGGGGGACAGATACGCAGTATTTT
>TRBV20-1|TRBJ2-3|-|-
CSASFGTDTQYF
TGCAGTGCTAGCTTTGGGACAGATACGCAGTATTTT
>TRBV25-1|TRBJ2-2|many|TRBD2
CASTPPGGTGELFF
TGTGCCAGCACCCCTCCGGGGGGCACCGGGGAGCTGTTTTTT
>TRBV6-5|TRBJ2-7|many|-
CASRPFVAHSYEQYF
TGTGCCAGCAGGCCCTTCGTCGCGCATTCCTACGAGCAGTACTTC
>TRBV20-1|TRBJ1-5|many|-
CSAAQGSPNQPQHF
TGCAGTGCTGCCCAGGGGTCCCCCAATCAGCCCCAGCATTTT